What follows are 2 T cell receptor beta chains derived from one specimen sequenced in a study of shared clonotypes between healthy human individuals. Repertoires were generated with immunoSEQ multiplex PCR, while TCRdb's copy carries only in-frame clones and drops some. The sample shows approximately 2,300,000 clones, approximately 90% of them seen only once. Sequenced material: naive CD4+ T cells from PBMCs. The subset: CD45RA+ positively selected. The receptors were gathered from a man aged 18 to 35 in good health. Some clones in this sample may be carry-over from other donors' samples.

This chain uses TRBV14 with TRBJ2-6; 10 bases map to TRBD2. The CDR3 has 18 residues. Trimming at V came to 1 base and at J to 0 bases, leaving 3 bases not matched to a gene. The germline V gene encodes CDR1 SGHDN and CDR2 FVKESK. The CDR3 nucleotides read TGTGCCAGCAGCCAAGCCCCTAGCGGGGGCTCTGGGGCCAACGTCCTGACTTTC. Translated: CASSQAPSGGSGANVLTF.

The chain is built from TRBV7-8 and TRBJ1-1; a weak D match, TRBD1 (5 bases). The CDR3 consists of 14 residues. Trimming stripped 1 base from V and 5 bases from J, with 11 bases between. Germline V gives CDR1 SGHVS, CDR2 FQNEAQ. The CDR3 here is CASSLEQGSTEAFF. Written as DNA, the CDR3 is TGTGCCAGCAGCTTAGAGCAGGGATCTACTGAAGCTTTCTTT. Full variable domain (remainder filled in from reference TRBV7-8 and TRBJ1-1): GAGVSQSPRYKVAKRGQDVALRCDPISGHVSLFWYQQALGQGPEFLTYFQNEAQLDKSGLPSDRFFAERPEGSVSTLKIQRTQQEDSAVYLCASSLEQGSTEAFFGQGTRLTVV.